The 9 T cell receptor beta chains given below trace back to one sample, sequenced in a study of blood T cell repertoires in COVID-19. The repertoire was sequenced with immunoSEQ multiplex PCR; TCRdb's copy has only in-frame clones and lacks some. The sample records about 36,000 clones, 70% to 90% being singletons. Source material: peripheral blood. The receptor set was obtained from a human donor in a cohort sampled during active or convalescent COVID-19. The donor label of this sample is uncertain.

This clone was seen a handful of times. The gene calls are TRBV11-3 and TRBJ2-7; D might be TRBD1 (6 bases). CDR3 length: 15 residues. CDR1 is SGHNT, CDR2 YENEEA, per germline. Trimming left V 5 bases short and J 0 bases short, with 14 bases between. The CDR3 reads CASSPDRFSSYEQYF. For the CDR3, the DNA is TGTGCCAGCAGCCCAGACAGGTTCAGCTCCTACGAGCAGTACTTC.

The sample holds a few counts of this clone. The chain couples TRBV28 to TRBJ2-7, with D possibly TRBD1 on 6 matching bases. This CDR3 has 13 residues. CDR1 MDHEN and CDR2 SYDVKM come from the germline V gene. V gave up 1 base and J gave up 6 bases, with 10 bases separating them. CDR3 sequence reads: CASSLSGDSEQYF. In DNA, the CDR3 is TGTGCCAGCAGTTTATCAGGGGATTCCGAGCAGTACTTC.

The V and J genes are TRBV12-3 or TRBV12-4 and TRBJ2-1; D gene uncertain. This CDR3 region has 13 residues. V was pared by 7 bases and J by 9 bases, with 16 bases between. CDR3 DNA: TGTGCCAGCAAAAGCCAGAGGAACGGTGAGCAGTTCTTC. Its translation is CASKSQRNGEQFF.

V gene TRBV6-2 or TRBV6-3 combines with J gene TRBJ2-3, with a possible D match to TRBD2 (6 bases). Germline CDR1 reads MNHEY; CDR2 reads SVGEGT. The CDR3 covers 17 residues. Trimming shortened V by 0 bases and J by 2 bases, and 15 bases separated the two germline ends. The CDR3 sequence: CASSYSASDIYTDTQYF. In DNA, the CDR3 is TGTGCCAGCAGTTACTCGGCTAGCGACATATACACAGATACGCAGTATTTT.

The V and J genes are TRBV2 and TRBJ1-2; D may be TRBD1 (6 bases). This CDR3 has 13 residues. Trimming removed 4 bases from V and 13 bases from J, with 19 bases in between. Germline assignment: CDR1 SNHLY and CDR2 FYNNEI. The CDR3 loop reads CASSVQGLEVPTF. For the CDR3, the DNA is TGTGCCAGCAGTGTACAGGGATTAGAGGTTCCCACCTTC.

The rearrangement links TRBV11-3 to TRBJ1-1; 9 nucleotides agree with TRBD1. The CDR3 extends over 16 amino acids. Germline values: CDR1 SGHNT, CDR2 YENEEA. V was pared by 5 bases and J by 1 base, with 8 bases of the junction left unmatched. DNA for the CDR3: TGTGCCAGCAGCCCAGGGGGGGGACAGGGGAACACTGAAGCTTTCTTT. Protein: CASSPGGGQGNTEAFF.

V gene TRBV18 combines with J gene TRBJ2-3; 7 bases map to TRBD2. CDR1 and CDR2 (germline): KGHSH, LQKENI. This CDR3 spans 15 amino acids. Trimming at V came to 0 bases and at J to 7 bases, leaving 7 bases not matched to a gene. The CDR3 bases are TGTGCCAGCTCACCACCGTCGGCTAGCGGTTATACGCAGTATTTT. Its protein product is CASSPPSASGYTQYF.

The genes are TRBV6-5 and TRBJ2-2, with D perhaps matching TRBD1 (6 bases). CDR3 size: 13 residues. Germline values: CDR1 MNHEY, CDR2 SVGAGI. Trimming cost V 8 bases and J 7 bases, with 14 bases left between them. Here the CDR3 reads CASGIGGVGELFF. The CDR3 region has the DNA TGTGCCAGCGGGATAGGGGGTGTCGGGGAGCTGTTTTTT.

This chain connects TRBV7-9 to TRBJ2-3; 7 bases fit TRBD2. The germline CDR1 and CDR2 sequences are SEHNR and FQNEAQ (reference sequence). The CDR3 extends over 16 amino acids. V lost 5 bases, J lost 1 base, and 9 bases stayed unmatched. CDR3 coding DNA: TGTGCCAGCAGCGCCGGGCGGGCGGGAGGCACAGATACGCAGTATTTT. As protein: CASSAGRAGGTDTQYF. Filled out from reference TRBV7-9 and TRBJ2-3, the complete variable domain reads DTGVSQNPRHKITKRGQNVTFRCDPISEHNRLYWYRQTLGQGPEFLTYFQNEAQLEKSRLLSDRFSAERPKGSFSTLEIQRTEQGDSAMYLCASSAGRAGGTDTQYFGPGTRLTVL.